This is a list of T cell receptor beta chains from one sample in a study of shared clonotypes between healthy human individuals. Using immunoSEQ multiplex PCR, the repertoire was profiled, and TCRdb retains in-frame clones only, with some absent. The table shows a few million clones, with around 95% occurring only once. Sequenced sample: naive CD4+ T cells sorted from blood. These receptors originate from a man younger than 35 in good health. Both conserved end residues are part of each CDR3. Each record gives: V gene, J gene, clone size, D gene, CDR3 DNA, CDR3 protein. D genes are given only for firm matches. Where a row states a size, it is once, few, many or the class of an expanded clone; other rows omit it.

v_gene: TRBV7-9; j_gene: TRBJ1-1; abundance: once; d_gene: NA; CDR3nt: TGTGCCAGCAGCCCTCTTGGGGGCACTGAAGCTTTCTTT; CDR3aa: CASSPLGGTEAFF
v_gene: TRBV2; j_gene: TRBJ2-3; abundance: NA; d_gene: TRBD1; CDR3nt: TGTGCCAGCAGTCCCCACGTCGGGACAGCTTGGAATACGCAGTATTTT; CDR3aa: CASSPHVGTAWNTQYF
v_gene: TRBV27; j_gene: TRBJ1-1; abundance: NA; d_gene: NA; CDR3nt: TGTGCCAGCAGTTCGGCTTCAGCCACTGAAGCTTTCTTT; CDR3aa: CASSSASATEAFF
v_gene: TRBV2; j_gene: TRBJ2-5; abundance: NA; d_gene: NA; CDR3nt: TGTGCCAGCAGGGACACTTTGGAGACCCAGTACTTC; CDR3aa: CASRDTLETQYF
v_gene: TRBV4-2; j_gene: TRBJ2-1; abundance: NA; d_gene: TRBD2; CDR3nt: TGTGCCAGCAGGCGACTAGCGGGGGATAGCTCCTACAATGAGCAGTTCTTC; CDR3aa: CASRRLAGDSSYNEQFF
v_gene: TRBV2; j_gene: TRBJ2-5; abundance: NA; d_gene: TRBD2; CDR3nt: TGTGCCAGTAGTAAGGCTAGCGGGGCTCAAGAGACCCAGTACTTC; CDR3aa: CASSKASGAQETQYF
v_gene: TRBV4-1; j_gene: TRBJ1-3; abundance: NA; d_gene: NA; CDR3nt: TGCGCCAGCAGCCAACCAGGTTCCTCTGGAAACACCATATATTTT; CDR3aa: CASSQPGSSGNTIYF
v_gene: TRBV10-3; j_gene: TRBJ2-7; abundance: NA; d_gene: TRBD1; CDR3nt: TGTGCCATCTGGACAGGGGTCTACGAGCAGTACTTC; CDR3aa: CAIWTGVYEQYF
v_gene: TRBV9; j_gene: TRBJ1-1; abundance: NA; d_gene: NA; CDR3nt: TGTGCCAGCAGCCCCCTCATGAACACTGAAGCTTTCTTT; CDR3aa: CASSPLMNTEAFF
v_gene: TRBV6-6; j_gene: TRBJ2-5; abundance: NA; d_gene: NA; CDR3nt: TGTGCCAGCAGTTACGAGTACCAAGAGACCCAGTACTTC; CDR3aa: CASSYEYQETQYF
v_gene: TRBV5-6; j_gene: TRBJ1-6; abundance: once; d_gene: NA; CDR3nt: TGTGCCAGCAGCTTAGGGCGGGTGGGGTCGCGCTCACCCCTCCACTTT; CDR3aa: CASSLGRVGSRSPLHF
v_gene: TRBV30; j_gene: TRBJ2-3; abundance: once; d_gene: TRBD1; CDR3nt: TGTGCCTGGAGTGTCGGGGACAGACGCACAGATACGCAGTATTTT; CDR3aa: CAWSVGDRRTDTQYF
v_gene: TRBV11-3; j_gene: TRBJ1-1; abundance: once; d_gene: TRBD1; CDR3nt: TGTGCCAGCAGCTTAGGCGGGACAGGGGTTAATGGGGCTTTCTTT; CDR3aa: CASSLGGTGVNGAFF
v_gene: TRBV7-2; j_gene: TRBJ1-3; abundance: once; d_gene: NA; CDR3nt: TGTGCCAGCAGCTTAAGAGCTGGCAGGGAGGGGAGCAACACCATATATTTT; CDR3aa: CASSLRAGREGSNTIYF
v_gene: TRBV7-8; j_gene: TRBJ1-6; abundance: NA; d_gene: NA; CDR3nt: TGTGTCAGCAGCTTAGCCAGGAATAATTCACCCCTCCACTTT; CDR3aa: CVSSLARNNSPLHF
v_gene: TRBV4-1; j_gene: TRBJ1-2; abundance: NA; d_gene: TRBD1; CDR3nt: TGCGCCAGCAGCTATACGGACAGGGTTGCTGGCTACACCTTC; CDR3aa: CASSYTDRVAGYTF
v_gene: TRBV2; j_gene: TRBJ2-1; abundance: NA; d_gene: TRBD2; CDR3nt: TGTGCCAGCAGTTCTGGACTAGCGTCCGTTGAGCAGTTCTTC; CDR3aa: CASSSGLASVEQFF
v_gene: TRBV18; j_gene: TRBJ2-7; abundance: NA; d_gene: NA; CDR3nt: TGTGCCAGCTCACAGTCCGAGGGATCCTTGGACGAGCAGTACTTC; CDR3aa: CASSQSEGSLDEQYF
v_gene: TRBV10-3; j_gene: TRBJ2-7; abundance: NA; d_gene: NA; CDR3nt: TGTGCCATCAGTGACTACAGCTACGAGCAGTACTTC; CDR3aa: CAISDYSYEQYF
v_gene: TRBV10-3; j_gene: TRBJ2-5; abundance: NA; d_gene: NA; CDR3nt: TGTGCCATCAGCGGGGCAGGGTCGAAGGAGACCCAGTACTTC; CDR3aa: CAISGAGSKETQYF
v_gene: TRBV28; j_gene: TRBJ2-2; abundance: once; d_gene: NA; CDR3nt: TGTGCCAGCAGCCAGGGTACCATAGGGACCGGGGAGCTGTTTTTT; CDR3aa: CASSQGTIGTGELFF
v_gene: TRBV30; j_gene: TRBJ2-5; abundance: NA; d_gene: NA; CDR3nt: TGTGCCTGGAGTGCCTCCCGGGCAGGGGGGAGAGAGACCCAGTACTTC; CDR3aa: CAWSASRAGGRETQYF
v_gene: TRBV18; j_gene: TRBJ1-5; abundance: NA; d_gene: TRBD1; CDR3nt: TGTGCCAGCTCACCATCAGGGGGCGATCAGCCCCAGCATTTT; CDR3aa: CASSPSGGDQPQHF
v_gene: TRBV18; j_gene: TRBJ1-4; abundance: NA; d_gene: NA; CDR3nt: TGTGCCAGCTCACCACGGAGTCCTAAAAATGAAAAACTGTTTTTT; CDR3aa: CASSPRSPKNEKLFF
v_gene: TRBV28; j_gene: TRBJ1-4; abundance: once; d_gene: NA; CDR3nt: TGTGCCAGCAGTTTAGTTGCAACTAATGAAAAACTGTTTTTT; CDR3aa: CASSLVATNEKLFF
v_gene: TRBV10-1; j_gene: TRBJ2-3; abundance: NA; d_gene: TRBD1; CDR3nt: TGCGCCAGCAGTGACCCACAGGGGACGCAGTATTTT; CDR3aa: CASSDPQGTQYF
v_gene: TRBV5-1; j_gene: TRBJ1-3; abundance: NA; d_gene: NA; CDR3nt: TGCGCCAGCAGCTCGGGGGGGCGAAGCGGAAACACCATATATTTT; CDR3aa: CASSSGGRSGNTIYF
v_gene: TRBV4-1; j_gene: TRBJ2-1; abundance: NA; d_gene: TRBD2; CDR3nt: TGCGCCAGCAGCCCGGATGGACTAGCGGGAGTCAATGAGCAGTTCTTC; CDR3aa: CASSPDGLAGVNEQFF
v_gene: TRBV7-3; j_gene: TRBJ2-3; abundance: NA; d_gene: TRBD2; CDR3nt: TGTGCCAGCAGCCCTCAAGGACTAGCTTCCGATACGCAGTATTTT; CDR3aa: CASSPQGLASDTQYF
v_gene: TRBV2; j_gene: TRBJ2-6; abundance: NA; d_gene: NA; CDR3nt: TGTGCCAGCAGGATAGGAGCGTACTCTGGGGCCAACGTCCTGACTTTC; CDR3aa: CASRIGAYSGANVLTF
v_gene: TRBV10-3; j_gene: TRBJ2-7; abundance: NA; d_gene: NA; CDR3nt: TGTGCCATCAGTGTCCAGAACTACTACGAGCAGTACTTC; CDR3aa: CAISVQNYYEQYF
v_gene: TRBV10-3; j_gene: TRBJ2-3; abundance: NA; d_gene: NA; CDR3nt: TGTGCCTCCTCCTCAGGTACAGATACGCAGTATTTT; CDR3aa: CASSSGTDTQYF
v_gene: TRBV6-5; j_gene: TRBJ2-7; abundance: NA; d_gene: TRBD1; CDR3nt: TGTGCCAGTTCCGGGACAGGGGTCGAGCAGTACTTC; CDR3aa: CASSGTGVEQYF
v_gene: TRBV9; j_gene: TRBJ2-2; abundance: NA; d_gene: NA; CDR3nt: TGTGCCAGCAGCGTAGCGGGGCGGTTCGGCACCGGGGAGCTGTTTTTT; CDR3aa: CASSVAGRFGTGELFF
v_gene: TRBV5-6; j_gene: TRBJ2-7; abundance: NA; d_gene: NA; CDR3nt: TGTGCCAGCAGCCGGGTTCCGGGGGCGGCATACGAGCAGTACTTC; CDR3aa: CASSRVPGAAYEQYF
v_gene: TRBV6-5; j_gene: TRBJ1-2; abundance: NA; d_gene: NA; CDR3nt: TGTGCCAGCAGTTCACCAGGCGTCTATGGCTACACCTTC; CDR3aa: CASSSPGVYGYTF